The text below deals with one TCR beta chain. Its target is unknown. This specimen belongs to a study of OX40 agonist ivuxolimab in advanced cancers. Germline V gene data show CDR1 as SGHVS and CDR2 as FQNEAQ. V lost 2 bases to trimming and J lost 1 base, with 17 bases between them. There are 17 residues in the CDR3. Sequenced by immunoSEQ multiplex PCR; TCRdb stores in-frame clones only, minus some. The sample holds around 69,000 clones, about 89% seen once. Study-wide results and caveats: On average, a greater number of expanded clones characterised CD8+ T cells relative to CD4+. Near-lowest levels of clonal expansion characterized partial responders at 0.1-3.0 mg/kg. Both blood CD4+ and CD8+ T cells showed clonal growth by week 6 at 0.1 to 3.0 mg/kg.

Specimen: CD4+ or CD8+ T cells sorted from blood, collected in a trial of the OX40 agonist ivuxolimab. This clonotype was obtained from an adult with an advanced solid tumor such as melanoma, head and neck, liver or kidney cancer. J is TRBJ2-5 and V is TRBV7-8, with a tentative D call TRBD2 (6 bases). CDR3 region: CASSLRSGVRAQETQYF. CDR3 DNA sequence: TGTGCCAGCAGCTTACGGTCGGGGGTGCGAGCCCAAGAGACCCAGTACTTC.